The present T cell receptor (beta chain) was sequenced within a study of shared clonotypes between healthy human individuals. Study conclusions and caveats: Rarefaction analysis demonstrated incomplete sorted-subset sequencing notwithstanding large depth. The four-donor shared clonotypes exceeded non-shared clonotypes in generation probability, with non-shared ones scoring lower. Sequencing depth was a factor that was expected to affect clonotype sharing among donors.

The CDR3 covers 14 residues. Germline loops: CDR1 SGHDT, CDR2 YYEEEE. Between the trimmed V and J ends, which lost 4 bases and 0 bases, there was a span of 7 bases. Replicate sorted-subset PCRs were loaded with 150 to 200 ng DNA, about 28,000 T cell genomes. Using immunoSEQ multiplex PCR, the repertoire was profiled, and TCRdb retains in-frame clones only, with some absent. This table has some 1.5 million clones, approximately 98% appearing once. About this clone itself: Its antigen remains unknown.

The chain couples TRBV5-6 to TRBJ1-4; no firm D call. Sequencing was carried out using naive CD4+ T cells sorted from blood. Regarding subset: CD45RA+ positively selected. The sequence came from a man aged 25-45 years in good health. The CDR3 reads CASSRGATNEKLFF. In nucleotides, the CDR3 is TGTGCCAGCAGCCGGGGTGCAACTAATGAAAAACTGTTTTTT.